Below, 5 T cell receptor beta chains from the same sample are listed, as sequenced in a study of Ad26.COV2.S vaccination and SARS-CoV-2 variants. Treatment denoted: around 19 received Ad26.COV2.S at low or high dose, single or two shots; several received placebo; per-sample allocation not given. Sampling was done on day 63 after the first vaccine or placebo injection. Clones were read by immunoSEQ multiplex PCR, and TCRdb kept only the in-frame ones, dropping some. The sample holds about 400,000 clones, roughly four fifths seen once. This sample comprised peripheral blood, obtained in a trial of Ad26.COV2.S vaccine versus placebo. Source of these receptors: a person between 18 and 65 years old who received the Ad26.COV2.S COVID-19 vaccine or a placebo.

The chain carries TRBV18 and TRBJ1-1; no clear D gene. The V end was cut by 4 bases, the J end by 0 bases, with 6 bases between. The length of the CDR3 is 13 residues. Germline V gives CDR1 KGHSH, CDR2 LQKENI. This CDR3 is CASSQVLNTEAFF. The CDR3 DNA sequence: TGTGCCAGCTCACAAGTCTTGAACACTGAAGCTTTCTTT.

V is TRBV10-3 and J is TRBJ2-1; 8 bases are a match to TRBD2. Trimming at V came to 6 bases and at J to 6 bases, leaving 7 bases not matched to a gene. This CDR3 has 14 amino acids. Germline CDR1 ENHRY, CDR2 SYGVKD. CDR3 in amino acids: CAISLLADSNEQFF. DNA for the CDR3: TGTGCCATCAGCCTACTAGCGGACAGCAATGAGCAGTTCTTC.

This chain uses TRBV5-1 with TRBJ1-2; TRBD1 agrees at 9 bases. Germline-derived CDR1 and CDR2 are SGHRS and YFSETQ. The CDR3 consists of 14 residues. The ends lost 4 bases at V and 4 bases at J; junction bases unmatched: 5. CDR3 sequence (DNA): TGCGCCAGCAGCGCGGGACAGGGATTCTATGGCTACACCTTC. Translating it yields CASSAGQGFYGYTF. Filled out from reference TRBV5-1 and TRBJ1-2, the complete variable domain reads KAGVTQTPRYLIKTRGQQVTLSCSPISGHRSVSWYQQTPGQGLQFLFEYFSETQRNKGNFPGRFSGRQFSNSRSEMNVSTLELGDSALYLCASSAGQGFYGYTFGSGTRLTVV.

The chain joins TRBV4-3 to TRBJ2-5; D might be TRBD2 (7 bases). The CDR3 covers 17 residues. Germline CDR1 LGHNA, CDR2 YSLEER. V was cut by 4 bases and J by 2 bases, with 20 bases left in between. The CDR3 region is CASSPAIKGGGQETQYF. The CDR3 DNA sequence: TGCGCCAGCAGCCCAGCGATAAAAGGGGGGGGGCAAGAGACCCAGTACTTC.

This rearrangement joins TRBV27 to TRBJ2-1; TRBD2 is a possible D gene (6 bases). CDR3 length equals 16 residues. Germline CDR1 is MNHEY and CDR2 is SMNVEV (reference sequence). Trimming removed 9 bases at V and 2 bases at J, with 20 bases between. In DNA, the CDR3 is TGTGCCAGTCATCCCGCCGGGACTGAAGCCTACAATGAGCAGTTCTTC. This translates into CASHPAGTEAYNEQFF.